The clone carrying this T cell receptor (beta chain) was picked up a small number of times. Each CDR3 protein is one row after TCRdb ran MiXCR on the 5' RACE reads. Here the sample spans about 83,000 distinct CDR3 sequences, about 10% being singletons. The data stem from a study of early T cells in non-severe SARS-CoV-2 infection. CDR1 and CDR2 (germline): DFQATT, SNEGSKA (reference sequence). CDR3 length: 9 amino acids. The chain couples TRBV20-1 to TRBJ2-5; D is uncertain. The source was whole blood, collected at baseline. The receptor comes from an adult who was a healthcare worker with PCR-confirmed SARS-CoV-2 infection or an uninfected control (not recorded which). In nucleotides, the CDR3 is TGCGCGGATCAAGAGACCCAGTACTTC. This encodes CADQETQYF.